This TCR beta chain was recovered during a study of blood T cell repertoires in COVID-19. Turning to the study itself: The cDNA or gDNA used as material had been derived from T cells, B-cell-depleted T cells, or PBMCs.

Per the study methods: It was from reference gene primer amplification that nucleated cell counts were estimated. Method: immunoSEQ multiplex PCR; TCRdb's copy keeps in-frame clones and lacks some. That table gives V, J and clone size, and the DNA gave D and trimming. The sample includes around 200,000 clones, more than 70% of them seen just once. J lost 8 bases, V lost 3 bases, and 8 bases had no gene match. The germline gives CDR1 LNHDA, CDR2 SQIVND (reference sequence). The CDR3 sequence is 15 residues long. The sample consisted of peripheral blood. The genes are TRBV19 and TRBJ2-1, with TRBD1 matching over 9 bases. The TCR comes from a man between 18 and 35 years old with active or convalescent COVID-19. CDR3 nucleotides: TGTGCCAGTAGTATTTCCGGGACAGGGCTACATGAGCAGTTCTTC. Its translation: CASSISGTGLHEQFF.